The clone carrying this T cell receptor beta chain was recorded at least ten times. The antigen is undetermined. With 10-nucleotide random UMIs, 5'RACE was used to make the cDNA. In TCRdb, the 5' RACE reads were re-called with MiXCR into one record per CDR3 protein. The table has some 120,000 distinct CDR3 sequences, roughly 3.1% seen once. The sample belongs to a study of neurological immune-mediated disorders. Study results and limitations: In HTLV-1-associated myelopathy, TCR clonal expansion was greatest, and in multiple sclerosis it was least, below healthy controls.

The germline V gene has CDR1 LNHNV and CDR2 YYDKDF (reference sequence). V lost 3 bases and J 5 bases, leaving 7 bases between the germline ends. The CDR3 has 12 residues. Where libraries were unsorted, they were derived from 2 million PBMCs stored at -80 degrees C. This TCR was sampled from a woman younger than 45 with multiple sclerosis. V and J are TRBV15 and TRBJ2-5; D uncertain. The sequencing input was PBMCs. DNA for the CDR3: TGTGCCACCAGCAGTATGGGGGAGACCCAGTACTTC. Protein sequence: CATSSMGETQYF.